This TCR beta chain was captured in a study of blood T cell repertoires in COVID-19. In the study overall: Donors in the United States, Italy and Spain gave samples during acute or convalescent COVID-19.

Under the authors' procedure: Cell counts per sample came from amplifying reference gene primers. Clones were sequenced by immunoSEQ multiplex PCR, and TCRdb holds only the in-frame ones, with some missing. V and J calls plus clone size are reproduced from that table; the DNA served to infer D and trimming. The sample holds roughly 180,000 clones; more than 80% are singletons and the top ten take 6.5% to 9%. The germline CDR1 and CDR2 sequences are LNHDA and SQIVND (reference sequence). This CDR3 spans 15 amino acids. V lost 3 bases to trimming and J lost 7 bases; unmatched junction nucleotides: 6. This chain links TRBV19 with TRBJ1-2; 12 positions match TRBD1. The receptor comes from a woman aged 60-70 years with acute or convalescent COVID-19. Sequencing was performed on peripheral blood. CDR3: CASSILGQGAFGYTF. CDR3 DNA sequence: TGTGCCAGTAGTATCCTGGGACAGGGGGCATTTGGCTACACCTTC. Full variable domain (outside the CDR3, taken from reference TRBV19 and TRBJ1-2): DGGITQSPKYLFRKEGQNVTLSCEQNLNHDAMYWYRQDPGQGLRLIYYSQIVNDFQKGDIAEGYSVSREKKESFPLTVTSAQKNPTAFYLCASSILGQGAFGYTFGSGTRLTVV.